The entry below gives a single TCR beta chain sequence along with its context. What it binds is not known. Relative to the germline gene, one junction end is altered; a read error may explain this. The data belong to a study of T cell responses to AZD1222 COVID-19 vaccine. TCRdb's copy holds only in-frame clones and misses some; the assay was immunoSEQ multiplex PCR. This sample has about 120,000 clones; under 95% occur once, and the top ten carry 5%. General study results and limits: Among the donors, most were white British and more were female, and clonal diversity was possibly underestimated. CD4 TCRs covered the whole spike, strongest at regions 160-218 and 743-854.

Researchers grouped second doses given at about 4 or about 12 weeks into one pool. This sequence originates from an adult who received the AZD1222 COVID-19 vaccine. This specimen was peripheral blood, taken 28 days after the second AZD1222 dose.

CDR3 sequence: CASSQVRAEKSF. The CDR3 nucleotides read TGTGCCAGCAGCCAAGTTCGGGCCGAGAAATCCTTC. The chain uses TRBV3-1 (or the pseudogene TRBV3-2) and TRBJ1-2; D unclear. The length of the CDR3 is 12 residues. CDR1 and CDR2 from the germline V gene are LGHDT and YNNKEL (reference sequence).